This entry features one T cell receptor (beta chain) sequence. Its antigen remains unknown. CDR3 length equals 16 residues. Germline loops: CDR1 SGHAT, CDR2 FQNNGV. Trimming removed 5 bases at V and 1 base at J, with 14 bases between. The sample comes from a study of graft-versus-host responses after intestinal transplantation. Study-wide context: Following induction with anti-thymocyte globulin, all recipients were given tacrolimus and steroids for two to three years.

TCRdb's table, derived via immunoSEQ multiplex PCR, lists solely in-frame clones and lacks some. The data contain around 130,000 clones, roughly nine tenths of them seen just once; the ten biggest clones take up under 0.2%. The study's findings and limits: Some patients had graft-donor T cell macrochimerism, and their allografts showed high graft-versus-host to host-versus-graft clonal ratios. The authors found GvH clones in recipient marrow, some appearing first in ileum or blood.

The sequence was obtained from a human donor who received an intestinal transplant. Specimen: unstimulated CD4+ T cells sorted from spleen or lymph node cells, collected before intestinal transplant. The chain couples TRBV11-2 to TRBJ1-4; D uncertain. The CDR3 DNA follows: TGTGCCAGCAGCCAACCGCGTGGAGGAACTAATGAAAAACTGTTTTTT. It yields the protein CASSQPRGGTNEKLFF.